The 28 T cell receptor beta chains reported below all come from one sample, sequenced in a study of T-cell reconstitution after alpha-beta-depleted transplantation in children. Unique molecular identifiers were incorporated during preparation of the TCRbeta library. A single record per CDR3 protein comes from TCRdb applying MiXCR to the PCR reads. This sample has 200,000 to 300,000 distinct CDR3 sequences, with approximately 12% found just once. Sequences were derived from PBMCs from the stem cell graft donor, sampled from the stem cell graft. The receptor set was obtained from a human donor who donated a stem cell graft to a child with acute lymphoblastic leukemia.

This clonotype was counted ten times or more. The J gene is TRBJ1-2, the V gene TRBV7-8, with 9 bases identical to TRBD1. Germline V gene sequence: CDR1 SGHVS, CDR2 FQNEAQ. Germline trimming cut 2 bases from V and 8 bases from J; bases unmatched to any gene: 9. There are 15 residues in the CDR3. The CDR3 DNA reads as TGTGCCAGCAGCTTATTACGCGATGGGACAGGGGGCTACACCTTC. It yields the protein CASSLLRDGTGGYTF.

The V call is TRBV11-2, the J call TRBJ1-2; tentative D call: TRBD1 (6 bases). Looked up from germline, CDR1 is SGHAT and CDR2 is FQNNGV. Trimming left V 5 bases short and J 3 bases short, with 13 bases between. CDR3 size: 14 residues. The CDR3, as DNA: TGTGCCAGCAGCCCCTTGTCAGGGGACTATGGCTACACCTTC. It codes for CASSPLSGDYGYTF. The full variable domain, rest sourced from reference TRBV11-2 and TRBJ1-2, is EAGVAQSPRYKIIEKRQSVAFWCNPISGHATLYWYQQILGQGPKLLIQFQNNGVVDDSQLPKDRFSAERLKGVDSTLKIQPAKLEDSAVYLCASSPLSGDYGYTFGSGTRLTVV.

In this sample, this clonotype turned up many times. V usage is TRBV12-3 or TRBV12-4 and J usage is TRBJ2-5, with a weak D call TRBD2 (6 bases). Trimming removed 6 bases at V and 0 bases at J, with 17 bases between. This CDR3 comprises 16 residues. The CDR3 spells CASSYTSGGYQETQYF. CDR3 sequence (DNA): TGTGCCAGCAGCTACACCAGTGGGGGGTACCAAGAGACCCAGTACTTC.

At least ten counts were recorded for this clonotype. The rearrangement links TRBV6-5 to TRBJ2-4; D possibly corresponds to TRBD2 (5 bases). The germline gives CDR1 MNHEY, CDR2 SVGAGI. The V end lost 4 bases, the J end lost 2 bases, and 9 bases lay between the germline ends. The CDR3 totals 14 residues. The CDR3 bases are TGTGCCAGCAGTTCTAGCTACACCAAAAACATTCAGTACTTC. Translated, it gives CASSSSYTKNIQYF.

This chain links TRBV28 with TRBJ1-4; no firm D call. The CDR3 contains 17 residues. The germline CDR1 and CDR2 sequences are MDHEN and SYDVKM. Trimming cost V 2 bases and J 0 bases, with 13 bases left between them. Here the CDR3 DNA reads TGTGCCAGCAGTTTACCAGGAGACGGACCAACTAATGAAAAACTGTTTTTT. Translated: CASSLPGDGPTNEKLFF.

In its sample, this clonotype was seen many times. Written as DNA, the CDR3 is TGTGCCAGCAGTTCGTTGACAGGGGGCTACTACGAGCAGTACTTC. It encodes CASSSLTGGYYEQYF. The chain couples TRBV27 to TRBJ2-7; 10 bases are shared with TRBD1. The germline V gene has CDR1 MNHEY and CDR2 SMNVEV (reference sequence). The CDR3 extends over 15 amino acids. The V segment lost 4 bases and the J segment 3 bases; nucleotides outside the gene matches: 6.

This clonotype was found many times. The chain recombines TRBV7-3 with TRBJ2-2; maybe TRBD2 (5 bases). Trimming left V 5 bases short and J 6 bases short, with 16 bases between. The V gene's germline CDR1 is SGHTA and CDR2 FQGTGA. The CDR3 consists of 15 residues. For the CDR3, the DNA is TGTGCCAGCAGCCCTTATGGCGGGCGGCCCGGGGAGCTGTTTTTT. It specifies CASSPYGGRPGELFF. Looking up the rest from reference TRBV7-3 and TRBJ2-2 gives the full variable domain: GAGVSQTPSNKVTEKGKYVELRCDPISGHTALYWYRQSLGQGPEFLIYFQGTGAADDSGLPNDRFFAVRPEGSVSTLKIQRTERGDSAVYLCASSPYGGRPGELFFGEGSRLTVL.

This clonotype has at least ten counts. V usage is TRBV6-2 or TRBV6-3 and J usage is TRBJ1-1; the D gene is possibly TRBD1 (5 bases). V dropped 8 bases and J dropped 6 bases, with 16 bases sitting between them. The germline CDR1 and CDR2 sequences are MNHEY and SVGEGT. The CDR3 is 13 residues long. Written as DNA, the CDR3 is TGTGCCAGCTCTAGAGCTTTAGGGGCTGAAGCTTTCTTT. It specifies CASSRALGAEAFF.

There are a few counts of this clonotype. This chain uses TRBV18 with TRBJ1-1; D gene unclear. The CDR3 is made up of 13 amino acids. The germline V gene encodes CDR1 KGHSH and CDR2 LQKENI. Deletions cut 2 bases from V and 0 bases from J, with 4 bases between. In DNA, the CDR3 is TGTGCCAGCTCACCAAATCTGAACACTGAAGCTTTCTTT. Its translation: CASSPNLNTEAFF.

This clonotype was recorded many times. This rearrangement joins TRBV5-1 to TRBJ1-2; unclear D gene. Trimming took 4 bases from V and 6 from J, leaving 13 bases between them. The CDR3 is made up of 13 amino acids. Germline V lookup: CDR1 SGHRS, CDR2 YFSETQ. Here the CDR3 reads CASSPERGNGYTF. CDR3 bases: TGCGCCAGCAGCCCCGAACGGGGAAATGGCTACACCTTC.

There are many counts of this clonotype. Here the CDR3 DNA reads TGTGCCACCAGCGGGACAGGGAATCAGCCCCAGCATTTT. It yields the protein CATSGTGNQPQHF. J is TRBJ1-5 and V is TRBV24-1, with TRBD1 identical over 9 bases. The CDR3 has 13 amino acids. V trimming: 7 bases; J trimming: 4 bases; junction bases outside the gene matches: 1. CDR1 and CDR2 (germline): KGHDR, SFDVKD.

This clonotype appeared many times. This rearrangement joins TRBV5-1 to TRBJ1-5; D gene unclear. V was pared by 3 bases and J by 0 bases, with 10 bases between. The CDR3 has 15 amino acids. In germline, CDR1 is SGHRS, CDR2 YFSETQ. CDR3 protein: CASSSDGYSNQPQHF. In DNA, the CDR3 is TGCGCCAGCAGCTCGGACGGATATAGCAATCAGCCCCAGCATTTT.

Comments on this clonotype: A much larger clonotype is one base distant, so this may be a read error. This rearrangement joins TRBV20-1 to TRBJ1-2; D uncertain. In germline, CDR1 is DFQATT, CDR2 SNEGSKA (reference sequence). Between the trimmed V and J ends, which lost 1 base and 4 bases, there was a span of 10 bases. The CDR3 sequence is 13 residues long. The CDR3 sequence: CSARGVGGYGYTF. The CDR3 DNA sequence: TGCAGTGCTAGAGGGGTGGGAGGCTATGGCTACACCTTC.

As concerns this clonotype: A read error may be the cause here, since a much bigger clone is one base away. The chain recombines TRBV5-1 with TRBJ2-1, with 7 positions matching TRBD1. The CDR3 is 15 amino acids. Germline trimming cut 7 bases from V and 7 bases from J; bases unmatched to any gene: 14. Germline V gives CDR1 SGHRS, CDR2 YFSETQ. CDR3 bases: TGCGCCAGCGGCTACAACGCCGGGACAGCTAATGAGCAGTTCTTC. This gives the protein CASGYNAGTANEQFF.

Many counts were recorded for this clonotype. The rearrangement links TRBV3-1 to TRBJ2-7; D may be TRBD1 (5 bases). Germline V lookup: CDR1 LGHDT, CDR2 YNNKEL (reference sequence). Trimming removed 1 base at V and 4 bases at J, with 14 bases between. This CDR3 region has 15 residues. This CDR3 reads CASSQVPDSSYEQYF. The CDR3 nucleotides read TGTGCCAGCAGCCAAGTCCCCGACAGTTCTTACGAGCAGTACTTC.

The chain joins TRBV19 to TRBJ2-1; 8 bases line up with TRBD1. CDR1 is LNHDA, CDR2 SQIVND, per germline (reference sequence). The CDR3 contains 14 residues. V lost 7 bases, J lost 9 bases, and 11 bases stayed unmatched. The CDR3 spells CASNEDRARSEQFF. CDR3 DNA: TGTGCCAGTAATGAGGACAGGGCGCGTAGTGAGCAGTTCTTC. Full variable domain (missing parts from reference TRBV19 and TRBJ2-1): DGGITQSPKYLFRKEGQNVTLSCEQNLNHDAMYWYRQDPGQGLRLIYYSQIVNDFQKGDIAEGYSVSREKKESFPLTVTSAQKNPTAFYLCASNEDRARSEQFFGPGTRLTVL.

In its sample, this clonotype was seen many times. CDR3 nucleotides: TGTGCCAGCAGTTTACTAGCGGGAGATGTGAGTGAGCAGTTCTTC. This codes for CASSLLAGDVSEQFF. The V and J genes are TRBV28 and TRBJ2-1; 10 bases map to TRBD2. This CDR3 comprises 15 residues. The germline gives CDR1 MDHEN, CDR2 SYDVKM. V shed 2 bases and J 9 bases; nucleotides not matched to a gene: 7.

The chain is built from TRBV7-2 and TRBJ2-7; no firm D call. The CDR3 extends over 11 amino acids. Trimming left V 5 bases short and J 7 bases short, with 9 bases between. Germline V gene sequence: CDR1 SGHTA, CDR2 FQGNSA. The CDR3 nucleotides read TGTGCCAGCAGCATCTCCGGAGAGCAGTACTTC. Translated: CASSISGEQYF.

This clonotype was picked up many times. The chain couples TRBV20-1 to TRBJ2-6; D not resolved. The CDR3 consists of 18 residues. V lost 0 bases and J 0 bases, leaving 15 bases between the germline ends. Germline lookup yields CDR1 DFQATT and CDR2 SNEGSKA (reference sequence). CDR3 DNA sequence: TGCAGTGCTAGAGATCTGCAGGCGCTAAGCTCTGGGGCCAACGTCCTGACTTTC. As protein: CSARDLQALSSGANVLTF.

This clonotype was seen many times. V and J are TRBV3-1 and TRBJ2-3, with TRBD2 identical over 9 bases. Germline V gene lookup returns CDR1 LGHDT and CDR2 YNNKEL (reference sequence). V lost 4 bases and J lost 0; bases outside the gene matches: 5. This CDR3 contains 16 residues. The DNA for the CDR3 is TGTGCCAGCAGCCGAAATCTAGCGGGGAGCACAGATACGCAGTATTTT. Translated, it gives CASSRNLAGSTDTQYF.

This clonotype was counted between two and nine times. The chain carries TRBV19 and TRBJ2-7, with D tentatively TRBD1 or TRBD2 (5 bases each). Germline CDR1 LNHDA, CDR2 SQIVND (reference sequence). Trimming took 5 bases from V and 8 from J, leaving 16 bases between them. The CDR3 extends over 13 amino acids. DNA for the CDR3: TGTGCCAGTAGTCCCCGGGACCTCGAGAAGCAGTACTTC. The encoded protein is CASSPRDLEKQYF.

This clonotype has at least ten counts. The V gene is TRBV20-1, the J gene TRBJ1-5; D remains unclear. There are 11 residues in the CDR3. V was trimmed by 5 bases and J by 15 bases, leaving 17 bases between them. Germline V gene sequence: CDR1 DFQATT, CDR2 SNEGSKA (reference sequence). CDR3 amino acids: CSALGGSPRHF. The DNA for the CDR3 is TGCAGTGCTCTGGGCGGGAGCCCCAGGCATTTT.

This clonotype came up many times. A read error may produce the germline difference seen at one junction end. The chain carries TRBV18 and TRBJ2-1, with 10 bases that match TRBD1. CDR3 size: 15 residues. Germline CDR1 reads KGHSH; CDR2 reads LQKENI. The CDR3 protein is CASSAPGQGYNEQFF. DNA of the CDR3: TGTGCCAGCTCAGCACCGGGACAGGGGTACAATGAGCAGTTCTTC.

Ten or more counts support this clonotype. This chain uses TRBV6-5 with TRBJ2-3, with TRBD1 as a possible D gene (5 bases). The V end was cut by 6 bases, the J end by 6 bases, with 22 bases between. The CDR3 has 16 amino acids. The germline CDR1 and CDR2 sequences are MNHEY and SVGAGI. CDR3: CASRVDRHQPTDTQYF. DNA of the CDR3: TGTGCCAGCAGAGTCGACAGACATCAGCCAACGGATACGCAGTATTTT.

The sample holds many counts of this clonotype. V is TRBV28 and J is TRBJ2-7, with D maybe TRBD2 (6 bases). Germline V gene data show CDR1 as MDHEN and CDR2 as SYDVKM. Between the trimmed V and J ends, which lost 3 bases and 3 bases, there was a span of 15 bases. This CDR3 has 15 amino acids. The DNA of the CDR3 is TGTGCCAGCAGTTTGAATGACGGGAGAAGCTACGAGCAGTACTTC. Protein: CASSLNDGRSYEQYF.

This clonotype was seen ten or more times. The J gene is TRBJ1-2, the V gene TRBV27; weak D call: TRBD1 (5 bases). The CDR3 contains 16 residues. Germline lookup yields CDR1 MNHEY and CDR2 SMNVEV (reference sequence). Trimming removed 10 bases from V and 5 bases from J, with 26 bases in between. The CDR3: CATLFRAQGTRYGYTF. The CDR3 DNA sequence: TGTGCCACCCTATTCCGGGCCCAGGGAACCCGTTATGGCTACACCTTC.

With regard to this clonotype: One base away lies a much larger clone, so this may be a sequencing read error. This CDR3 fails to terminate in the conserved phenylalanine or tryptophan, so it likely reflects a read error. The chain combines TRBV10-3 with TRBJ2-7; D gene ambiguous. The CDR3 consists of 14 residues. CDR1 and CDR2 (germline): ENHRY, SYGVKD. Trimming cost V 3 bases and J 1 base, with 10 bases left between them. The CDR3 DNA reads TGTGCCATCAGTGATCCCGGGCTATCCTACGAGCAGTACTCC. Protein sequence: CAISDPGLSYEQYS.

This clonotype was recorded at least ten times. The rearrangement uses TRBV6-1 and TRBJ2-2, with D possibly being TRBD1 (5 bases). CDR3 size: 14 residues. The germline V and J ends were trimmed by 6 bases and 6 bases, with 14 bases remaining between them. Per the germline V gene, CDR1 is MNHNS and CDR2 is SASEGT. The CDR3 protein is CASSDHGHAGELFF. DNA of the CDR3: TGTGCCAGCAGCGATCATGGACATGCCGGGGAGCTGTTTTTT.